The 25 T cell receptor beta chains presented below share a single source sample, sequenced in a study of cytomegalovirus exposure and HLA in healthy donors. Vbeta (60) and Jbeta (13) primers were used in the PCR. Some clones are missing from TCRdb's copy, which holds only in-frame ones; the method was immunoSEQ multiplex PCR. The table lists some 150,000 clones, 82% of them singletons. Sequenced input: PBMCs. These receptors originate from a man aged 18 to 29 in good health and CMV-seropositive.

The chain carries TRBV6-5 and TRBJ2-5, with TRBD2 matching 13 bases. CDR1 MNHEY and CDR2 SVGAGI come from the germline V gene. The ends lost 5 bases at V and 5 bases at J; junction bases unmatched: 5. The CDR3 is 15 amino acids. The CDR3 spells CASSTTSGRSETQYF. CDR3 coding DNA: TGTGCCAGCAGTACGACTAGCGGGAGGTCGGAGACCCAGTACTTC.

V gene TRBV6-5 combines with J gene TRBJ2-1; the match to TRBD2 covers 9 bases. V trimming: 5 bases; J trimming: 6 bases; junction bases outside the gene matches: 8. The CDR3 runs to 15 residues. The germline gives CDR1 MNHEY, CDR2 SVGAGI. CDR3 DNA: TGTGCCAGCAGTCTAAGTAGCGGGAGCGGCAATGAGCAGTTCTTC. Amino acid sequence: CASSLSSGSGNEQFF.

CDR3 protein: CASDGQGNTEAFF. The CDR3 DNA reads as TGTGCCAGCGACGGACAGGGGAACACTGAAGCTTTCTTT. The rearrangement uses TRBV4-2 and TRBJ1-1, with 8 bases that match TRBD1. V was pared by 8 bases and J by 1 base, with 3 bases of the junction left unmatched. CDR1 is LGHNA and CDR2 is YNFKEQ in the germline V gene. The CDR3 contains 13 residues.

A few counts support this clone. This chain links TRBV18 with TRBJ2-1, with TRBD2 as a possible D gene (6 bases). CDR1 KGHSH and CDR2 LQKENI come from the germline V gene. V dropped 2 bases and J dropped 9 bases, with 8 bases sitting between them. This CDR3 is built from 12 residues. The CDR3 loop is CASSPYGGEQFF. CDR3 nucleotide sequence: TGTGCCAGCTCACCATACGGGGGTGAGCAGTTCTTC.

This clone was seen a single time. This chain joins TRBV12-5 and TRBJ1-1; a possible D gene is TRBD1 (6 bases). Germline CDR1 and CDR2: LGHNT and FRNRAP. This CDR3 comprises 14 residues. The V and J ends lost 1 base and 3 bases respectively, with 9 bases between them. CDR3 coding DNA: TGTGCTAGTGGTTTGGGGACAGAGTACACTGAAGCTTTCTTT. This translates into CASGLGTEYTEAFF.

This chain joins TRBV5-6 and TRBJ1-1; 7 bases match TRBD1. Germline-derived CDR1 and CDR2 are SGHDT and YYEEEE. Trimming cost V 2 bases and J 7 bases; bases outside gene matches: 5. The length of the CDR3 is 13 residues. In DNA, the CDR3 is TGTGCCAGCAGCTTACAGGGGAATGGTGAAGCTTTCTTT. It yields the protein CASSLQGNGEAFF.

This chain connects TRBV29-1 to TRBJ2-7; D gene unclear. CDR3 length: 13 residues. V lost 4 bases and J 0 bases, leaving 10 bases between the germline ends. CDR1 is SQVTM, CDR2 ANQGSEA, per germline. CDR3 DNA sequence: TGCAGCGTTGCTGGCCCCCTCTCCTACGAGCAGTACTTC. Amino acids: CSVAGPLSYEQYF.

The chain employs TRBV15 and TRBJ1-2, with 10 nucleotides matching TRBD1. This CDR3 contains 13 residues. With 3 bases clipped from V and 8 bases from J, the junction kept 3 bases outside the gene matches. CDR1 is LNHNV and CDR2 is YYDKDF in the germline V gene (reference sequence). The CDR3: CATSRTGGDGYTF. CDR3 coding DNA: TGTGCCACCAGCAGGACAGGGGGCGACGGCTACACCTTC.

The chain couples TRBV6-1 to TRBJ2-7; D is possibly TRBD2 (5 bases). Trimming took off 8 bases at V and 0 bases at J, with 11 bases between the two ends. This CDR3 comprises 13 residues. Germline loops: CDR1 MNHNS, CDR2 SASEGT. The CDR3 sequence is CASALGSSYEQYF. The CDR3 region has the DNA TGTGCCAGCGCTCTTGGGAGCTCCTACGAGCAGTACTTC.

This clone has just one count. V is TRBV28 and J is TRBJ1-1; a weak D match, TRBD1 (6 bases). V lost 5 bases and J 3 bases, leaving 13 bases between the germline ends. Germline V gene data show CDR1 as MDHEN and CDR2 as SYDVKM. This CDR3 contains 14 residues. The CDR3 DNA reads as TGTGCCAGCAGTATATCAGGGGTGTACACTGAAGCTTTCTTT. It is translated as CASSISGVYTEAFF.

The chain links TRBV6-5 to TRBJ1-2, with 7 nucleotides matching TRBD1. V was clipped by 6 bases and J by 5 bases; unmatched bases: 6. Germline CDR1 MNHEY, CDR2 SVGAGI. This CDR3 is 13 amino acids long. The CDR3 here is CASSLTGRYGYTF. CDR3 DNA sequence: TGTGCCAGCAGCCTGACAGGGCGATATGGCTACACCTTC.

V gene TRBV6-1 combines with J gene TRBJ2-7, with TRBD2 identical over 10 bases. After removal of 4 bases from V and 2 bases from J, the junction contained 8 bases not matched to a gene. The CDR3 extends over 16 amino acids. CDR1 is MNHNS and CDR2 is SASEGT in the germline V gene. For the CDR3, the DNA is TGTGCCAGCAGTGTGGTTTCTAGCGGGAGTCCCTACGAGCAGTACTTC. Its translation is CASSVVSSGSPYEQYF.

The count of this clone is one. The V and J genes are TRBV7-9 and TRBJ2-7; 7 bases map to TRBD1. Per the germline V gene, CDR1 is SEHNR and CDR2 is FQNEAQ (reference sequence). J lost 6 bases, V lost 4 bases, and 12 bases had no gene match. The CDR3 contains 15 residues. CDR3 amino acids: CASSSQTGRDFEQYF. The CDR3 DNA reads TGTGCCAGCAGCTCACAGACAGGGAGAGACTTCGAGCAGTACTTC.

Concerning this clone itself: An end of the junction differs from the germline gene, which may be a read error. The chain joins TRBV7-9 to TRBJ2-5; TRBD2 matches 7 bases. CDR1 is SEHNR, CDR2 FQNEAQ, per germline (reference sequence). This CDR3 comprises 13 residues. This chain's CDR3 is CSSSLGGSETQYF. CDR3 nucleotides: TGTTCCAGCAGCCTGGGAGGGAGTGAGACCCAGTACTTC.

CDR3 sequence: CASSQPWDSSYEQYF. The DNA for the CDR3 is TGTGCCAGCAGTCAACCCTGGGACAGTTCCTACGAGCAGTACTTC. This chain connects TRBV28 to TRBJ2-7; 7 bases fit TRBD1. CDR1 MDHEN and CDR2 SYDVKM come from the germline V gene. The CDR3 runs to 15 residues. Losses at the gene ends were 5 bases for V and 1 base for J; bases not matched to a gene: 8.

V usage is TRBV19 and J usage is TRBJ1-1; a possible D gene is TRBD1 (5 bases). This CDR3 has 15 amino acids. The germline V and J ends were trimmed by 5 bases and 6 bases, with 19 bases remaining between them. Germline V gene data show CDR1 as LNHDA and CDR2 as SQIVND (reference sequence). Here the CDR3 reads CASSRPNQGFSEAFF. The DNA of the CDR3 is TGTGCCAGTAGTCGACCCAACCAGGGATTCTCTGAAGCTTTCTTT.

The chain combines TRBV6-6 with TRBJ1-1, with TRBD1 matching over 7 bases. In germline, CDR1 is MNHNY, CDR2 SVGAGI (reference sequence). The V gene end was trimmed by 5 bases and the J gene end by 5 bases; junction bases not matched to a gene: 8. The CDR3 consists of 14 residues. DNA for the CDR3: TGTGCCAGCAGTACCGGACAGGCTGGGACTGAAGCTTTCTTT. Protein: CASSTGQAGTEAFF.

The genes are TRBV2 and TRBJ1-5; 11 bases line up with TRBD1. After removal of 6 bases from V and 5 bases from J, the junction contained 9 bases not matched to a gene. Germline V lookup: CDR1 SNHLY, CDR2 FYNNEI. This CDR3 has 16 amino acids. In nucleotides, the CDR3 is TGTGCCAGCAGCCTCCCGGGACAGGGGGGATATCAGCCCCAGCATTTT. Translated, it gives CASSLPGQGGYQPQHF.

The chain uses TRBV25-1 and TRBJ1-5; D unresolved. CDR1 and CDR2 (germline): MGHDK, SYGVNS. Trimming cost V 4 bases and J 0 bases, with 7 bases left between them. CDR3 length: 14 residues. CDR3: CASSALYSNQPQHF. The CDR3 DNA sequence: TGTGCCAGCAGTGCCCTGTATAGCAATCAGCCCCAGCATTTT. Full variable domain (remainder filled in from reference TRBV25-1 and TRBJ1-5): EADIYQTPRYLVIGTGKKITLECSQTMGHDKMYWYQQDPGMELHLIHYSYGVNSTEKGDLSSESTVSRIRTEHFPLTLESARPSHTSQYLCASSALYSNQPQHFGDGTRLSIL.

The chain recombines TRBV11-2 with TRBJ2-7; D perhaps matches TRBD1 (5 bases). V shed 3 bases and J shed 2 bases, with 11 bases lying between them. Looked up from germline, CDR1 is SGHAT and CDR2 is FQNNGV. This CDR3 is 14 amino acids long. This chain's CDR3 is CASSFTEGAYEQYF. CDR3 bases: TGTGCCAGCAGCTTTACTGAAGGGGCCTACGAGCAGTACTTC.

V is TRBV30 and J is TRBJ2-3; D is perhaps TRBD2 (6 bases). Trimming pared 5 bases from V and 2 bases from J, leaving 17 bases between. The CDR3 has 15 amino acids. CDR1 is GTSNPN and CDR2 is SVGIG in the germline V gene (reference sequence). DNA of the CDR3: TGTGCCTGGGCCCTGCCTAGCGCCTCCACAGATACGCAGTATTTT. Translation gives CAWALPSASTDTQYF. Full variable domain (outside the CDR3, taken from reference TRBV30 and TRBJ2-3): SQTIHQWPATLVQPVGSPLSLECTVEGTSNPNLYWYRQAAGRGLQLLFYSVGIGQISSEVPQNLSASRPQDRQFILSSKKLLLSDSGFYLCAWALPSASTDTQYFGPGTRLTVL.

This clone was detected only once. V is TRBV2 and J is TRBJ1-1, with TRBD1 as a possible D gene (5 bases). The germline V and J ends were trimmed by 11 bases and 1 base, with 20 bases remaining between them. Germline CDR1 and CDR2: SNHLY and FYNNEI. The CDR3 consists of 15 residues. CDR3 in amino acids: CARRRVQGQNTEAFF. Here the CDR3 DNA reads TGTGCCCGGCGACGGGTTCAGGGCCAGAACACTGAAGCTTTCTTT.

The chain couples TRBV27 to TRBJ1-5; D remains ambiguous. The V and J ends lost 2 bases and 4 bases respectively, with 6 bases between them. The CDR3 loop spans 13 amino acids. In germline, CDR1 is MNHEY, CDR2 SMNVEV (reference sequence). This CDR3 is CASSLVANQPQHF. The CDR3 DNA sequence: TGTGCCAGCAGTTTAGTCGCGAATCAGCCCCAGCATTTT.

This chain uses TRBV7-2 with TRBJ1-2; perhaps TRBD1 as D (5 bases). CDR3 length: 14 amino acids. Trimming cost V 3 bases and J 4 bases, with 12 bases left between them. Germline V gene sequence: CDR1 SGHTA, CDR2 FQGNSA. CDR3 protein: CASSLEGLSYGYTF. CDR3 nucleotides: TGTGCCAGCAGCTTGGAGGGACTGAGCTATGGCTACACCTTC. Based on the CDR3 plus reference TRBV7-2 and TRBJ1-2, the full variable domain is GAGVSQSPSNKVTEKGKDVELRCDPISGHTALYWYRQSLGQGLEFLIYFQGNSAPDKSGLPSDRFSAERTGGSVSTLTIQRTQQEDSAVYLCASSLEGLSYGYTFGSGTRLTVV.

This rearrangement joins TRBV2 to TRBJ1-2; no firm D call. V was shortened by 2 bases and J by 0 bases, with 13 bases between the two germline ends. The CDR3 is made up of 16 amino acids. CDR1 SNHLY and CDR2 FYNNEI come from the germline V gene. CDR3 region: CASSEIAQPSNYGYTF. The CDR3 region has the DNA TGTGCCAGCAGTGAAATTGCACAGCCTTCTAACTATGGCTACACCTTC.